This passage covers 20 T cell receptor beta chains from one sample sequenced in a study of somatic mutations in cytotoxic T cells in rheumatoid arthritis. Repertoires were generated with immunoSEQ multiplex PCR, while TCRdb's copy carries only in-frame clones and drops some. The profile shows 4,400 or so clones, 85% to 90% of them singletons. The sequenced sample was CD8+ T cells sorted from blood. The receptors were gathered from a woman aged 45-65 years with rheumatoid arthritis.

On this clone itself: Other nucleotide sequences from this sample produce the same CDR3. This rearrangement joins TRBV27 to TRBJ1-1; D unresolved. V was pared by 3 bases and J by 11 bases, with 13 bases between. Germline lookup yields CDR1 MNHEY and CDR2 SMNVEV (reference sequence). The CDR3 consists of 12 residues. CDR3 in DNA: TGTGCCAGCAGTTTGATAGGGAGTGAGGCTTTCTTT. This encodes CASSLIGSEAFF.

V and J are TRBV7-2 and TRBJ2-1; TRBD1 matches at 8 bases. Trimming cost V 1 base and J 6 bases; bases outside gene matches: 8. Germline CDR1 and CDR2: SGHTA and FQGNSA. The CDR3 spans 16 residues. Here the CDR3 DNA reads TGTGCCAGCAGCTTAGACCGGGACAGGCCTCCCAATGAGCAGTTCTTC. This gives the protein CASSLDRDRPPNEQFF.

This chain connects TRBV5-1 to TRBJ1-1; 8 bases agree with TRBD1. The germline V gene has CDR1 SGHRS and CDR2 YFSETQ. The CDR3 runs to 14 residues. After removal of 4 bases from V and 6 bases from J, the junction contained 8 bases not matched to a gene. CDR3 sequence: CASSPGQGWSEAFF. The CDR3 DNA reads as TGCGCCAGCAGCCCAGGACAGGGTTGGTCTGAAGCTTTCTTT.

The chain links TRBV4-2 to TRBJ1-1; D remains unclear. The CDR3 is made up of 13 amino acids. V was shortened by 0 bases and J by 8 bases, with 10 bases between the two germline ends. The germline gives CDR1 LGHNA, CDR2 YNFKEQ. CDR3 DNA sequence: TGTGCCAGCAGCCAAGATGGAACTAGGGAAGCTTTCTTT. As protein: CASSQDGTREAFF.

This chain uses TRBV9 with TRBJ1-1; perhaps TRBD1 as D (6 bases). Per germline, CDR1 SGDLS and CDR2 YYNGEE. V was cut by 6 bases and J by 1 base, with 10 bases left in between. The CDR3 is 13 residues long. This CDR3 is CASKGQPNTEAFF. The CDR3 coding sequence is TGTGCCAGCAAAGGACAGCCGAACACTGAAGCTTTCTTT.

In its sample, this clone was seen once. The V gene is TRBV7-9, the J gene TRBJ1-4; tentatively, D is TRBD1 (6 bases). The germline V gene encodes CDR1 SEHNR and CDR2 FQNEAQ (reference sequence). The CDR3 has 13 amino acids. The V and J ends lost 6 bases and 6 bases respectively, with 11 bases between them. The CDR3 sequence: CASSQGPDEKLFF. The CDR3 DNA is TGTGCCAGCAGTCAGGGGCCAGATGAAAAACTGTTTTTT.

This clone counts as large. This chain links TRBV5-1 with TRBJ1-2; TRBD1 is a possible D gene (6 bases). The V end was cut by 7 bases, the J end by 4 bases, with 20 bases between. CDR3 length: 15 residues. Per the germline V gene, CDR1 is SGHRS and CDR2 is YFSETQ. The CDR3 protein is CASGSYPGTTYGYTF. CDR3 DNA: TGCGCCAGCGGATCTTACCCCGGGACAACCTATGGCTACACCTTC. The whole variable domain, remainder taken from reference TRBV5-1 and TRBJ1-2, is KAGVTQTPRYLIKTRGQQVTLSCSPISGHRSVSWYQQTPGQGLQFLFEYFSETQRNKGNFPGRFSGRQFSNSRSEMNVSTLELGDSALYLCASGSYPGTTYGYTFGSGTRLTVV.

The CDR3 DNA is TGTGCCAGCAGCGTTAGCGGGGGGCCTTACAATGAGCAGTTCTTC. Protein product: CASSVSGGPYNEQFF. This chain links TRBV9 with TRBJ2-1; 10 bases map to TRBD2. The CDR3 runs to 15 residues. Unmatched junction bases numbered 3, after V lost 2 bases and J lost 4 bases. Germline CDR1 and CDR2: SGDLS and YYNGEE.

This chain links TRBV29-1 with TRBJ1-2; D is uncertain. V was cut by 2 bases and J by 2 bases, with 9 bases left in between. In germline, CDR1 is SQVTM, CDR2 ANQGSEA. The CDR3 loop spans 13 amino acids. In DNA, the CDR3 is TGCAGCGTTGAATTCGACAACAACTATGGCTACACCTTC. Translated, it gives CSVEFDNNYGYTF.

This chain links TRBV7-9 with TRBJ2-1; D uncertain. The CDR3 covers 14 residues. The germline gives CDR1 SEHNR, CDR2 FQNEAQ (reference sequence). V shed 1 base and J shed 4 bases, with 8 bases lying between them. The CDR3 DNA is TGTGCCAGCAGCTTAGTCGGTGCTTACAATGAGCAGTTCTTC. Residues: CASSLVGAYNEQFF. Drawing the rest from reference TRBV7-9 and TRBJ2-1, the complete variable domain is DTGVSQNPRHKITKRGQNVTFRCDPISEHNRLYWYRQTLGQGPEFLTYFQNEAQLEKSRLLSDRFSAERPKGSFSTLEIQRTEQGDSAMYLCASSLVGAYNEQFFGPGTRLTVL.

J is TRBJ2-2 and V is TRBV21-1; the table names TRBD1, a call not compared with the DNA. TRBV21-1 is recorded as a pseudogene. This CDR3 contains 15 residues. CDR3 sequence: CASSDTGGMTRELFF. In DNA, the CDR3 is TGTGCCAGCAGCGATACAGGGGGAATGACCCGGGAGCTGTTTTTT.

The gene calls are TRBV19 and TRBJ1-2; 8 nucleotides line up with TRBD1. Trimming took 4 bases from V and 4 from J; bases not matched to a gene: 17. The CDR3 covers 18 residues. CDR1 is LNHDA, CDR2 SQIVND, per germline (reference sequence). Here the CDR3 reads CASSTPSTTGDFIYGYTF. CDR3 bases: TGTGCCAGTAGTACCCCCTCCACGACAGGGGATTTTATCTATGGCTACACCTTC.

The chain employs TRBV6-1 and TRBJ1-5, with 8 bases lining up with TRBD1. J gave up 7 bases and V 2 bases, and 19 bases lay outside the gene matches. This CDR3 has 19 residues. Germline lookup yields CDR1 MNHNS and CDR2 SASEGT. This chain's CDR3 is CASSEISWAGGAVRQPQHF. For the CDR3, the DNA is TGTGCCAGCAGTGAAATTTCTTGGGCAGGGGGCGCGGTTCGGCAGCCCCAGCATTTT.

The chain links TRBV9 to TRBJ2-1; the D gene is possibly TRBD1 (6 bases). There are 16 residues in the CDR3. Germline CDR1 and CDR2: SGDLS and YYNGEE. Trimming took off 4 bases at V and 4 bases at J, with 18 bases between the two ends. The CDR3 DNA reads TGTGCCAGCAGCCCTCCTCGCCCGACAGGTTACAATGAGCAGTTCTTC. Its protein product is CASSPPRPTGYNEQFF.

The CDR3 reads CASSSRWDRSSYEQYF. CDR3 nucleotide sequence: TGTGCCAGCAGTTCACGTTGGGACAGGAGCTCCTACGAGCAGTACTTC. The chain is built from TRBV27 and TRBJ2-7; 8 bases agree with TRBD1. The CDR3 has 16 residues. Trimming at V came to 4 bases and at J to 0 bases, leaving 8 bases not matched to a gene. Germline CDR1 is MNHEY and CDR2 is SMNVEV (reference sequence).

A few counts support this clone. This chain joins TRBV7-7 and TRBJ1-1; D not certain. This CDR3 has 14 amino acids. Per germline, CDR1 SSHAT and CDR2 FNYEAQ (reference sequence). V lost 1 base and J lost 1, with 7 bases in between. The CDR3: CASSLGQENTEAFF. CDR3 DNA sequence: TGTGCCAGCAGCTTAGGCCAGGAGAACACTGAAGCTTTCTTT.

This clone was detected once. One end of the junction varies from germline; a read error may be responsible. The same CDR3 is also encoded by other DNA sequences in this sample. The chain uses TRBV4-1 and TRBJ1-6, with D maybe TRBD1 (5 bases). The germline CDR1 and CDR2 sequences are MGHRA and YSYEKL. This CDR3 is built from 16 residues. The CDR3 DNA reads as TGCGCCAGCCGAGTGGGGGGGAGCTCCTATAATTCCCCCCTCCACTTT. Encoded protein: CASRVGGSSYNSPLHF.

This chain links TRBV4-1 with TRBJ1-2; no clear D gene. This CDR3 has 13 residues. Looked up from germline, CDR1 is MGHRA and CDR2 is YSYEKL. V shed 2 bases and J shed 2 bases, with 6 bases lying between them. The CDR3 loop reads CASSQTINYGYTF. CDR3 bases: TGCGCCAGCAGCCAAACAATCAACTATGGCTACACCTTC.

This clone has just a few counts. This CDR3 is CASSLAGQPYEQYF. CDR3 DNA sequence: TGTGCCAGCAGCTTAGCAGGACAGCCCTACGAGCAGTACTTC. This chain uses TRBV7-9 with TRBJ2-5, with D perhaps TRBD1 (6 bases). Judging by the DNA end, TRBJ2-7 fits better; the J call may be wrong. Germline CDR1 and CDR2: SEHNR and FQNEAQ (reference sequence). The CDR3 totals 14 residues.

This chain uses TRBV5-6 with TRBJ2-7; maybe TRBD2 (6 bases). From germline, CDR1 is SGHDT and CDR2 YYEEEE. V lost 4 bases, J lost 1 base, and 12 bases lay in between. The CDR3 is made up of 14 amino acids. The CDR3 DNA reads TGTGCCAGCAGCGCGGGACTCAATTCCTACGAGCAGTACTTC. Translating gives CASSAGLNSYEQYF.